This TCR beta chain came from a study of T cell repertoires in cytomegalovirus infection. General study findings and limits: CMV-specific TCR beta clonotypes restricted by HLA-C dominated the ex vivo response. Summed frequency of public TCR beta families distinguished CMV carriers with the relevant HLA.

V lost 4 bases and J 7 bases, leaving 17 bases between the germline ends. CDR3 length equals 15 residues. Per germline, CDR1 MNHNY and CDR2 SVGAGI (reference sequence). TCRdb reanalysed the reads using MiXCR and keeps one entry per CDR3 protein. The data show 700,000 to 900,000 distinct CDR3 sequences, with approximately 32% seen just once and around 12% held by the top ten. With respect to this clonotype: The antigen remains undetermined.

The chain couples TRBV6-6 to TRBJ2-1; a weak D match, TRBD2 (7 bases). The sequence came from a human donor in good health (CMV status not recorded). Some clones in this sample may be carry-over from other donors' samples. This specimen was cultured CD8+ T cells from PBMCs, taken from culture after CMV antigen stimulation. The CDR3 bases are TGTGCCAGCAGTTCGGGGGGCCGTTTTCCGAATGAGCAGTTCTTC. Translation: CASSSGGRFPNEQFF.